This entry describes one TCR beta chain. The V gene's germline CDR1 is SEHNR and CDR2 FQNEAQ (reference sequence). This CDR3 is built from 15 residues. The V segment lost 4 bases and the J segment 6 bases; nucleotides outside the gene matches: 6. The Seattle patients joined while their infection was active and were tracked longitudinally afterward. The entry originates in a study of blood T cell repertoires in COVID-19. For the study at large: PBMCs, B-cell-depleted T cells, or T cells were the source of the cDNA or gDNA that made up the material.

The assay was immunoSEQ multiplex PCR, and TCRdb's table has in-frame clones only and misses some. The sample holds nearly 25,000 clones, more than 80% seen once. Sample: peripheral blood. This TCR derives from a woman aged 65 to 85 with COVID-19, enrolled during active disease. V and J are TRBV7-9 and TRBJ1-2; 12 bases are a match to TRBD1. The CDR3 sequence is CASSSVGQGANGYTF. In DNA, the CDR3 is TGTGCCAGCAGCTCGGTGGGACAGGGGGCAAATGGCTACACCTTC. The full variable domain, with the rest looked up from reference TRBV7-9 and TRBJ1-2, is DTGVSQNPRHKITKRGQNVTFRCDPISEHNRLYWYRQTLGQGPEFLTYFQNEAQLEKSRLLSDRFSAERPKGSFSTLEIQRTEQGDSAMYLCASSSVGQGANGYTFGSGTRLTVV.